This entry lists 9 T cell receptor beta chains sequenced from one sample in a study of lymphopenia after photon versus proton radiotherapy. The protocol was immunoSEQ multiplex PCR, while the TCRdb copy is restricted to in-frame clones and leaves out a portion. The sample records approximately 170,000 clones, roughly nine tenths being singletons. The source was peripheral blood, collected from a patient treated with photon-based radiotherapy. All receptors derive from a man aged 45-60 years with gastric cancer.

The chain couples TRBV5-1 to TRBJ2-3; D may be TRBD2 (6 bases). Trimming took off 4 bases at V and 0 bases at J, with 15 bases between the two ends. The CDR3 spans 16 residues. Germline lookup yields CDR1 SGHRS and CDR2 YFSETQ. The CDR3 nucleotides are TGCGCCAGCAGCCCCTATAGCGGCGCTAGCACAGATACGCAGTATTTT. The encoded protein is CASSPYSGASTDTQYF.

This chain uses TRBV6-5 with TRBJ2-1; D is uncertain. The CDR3 runs to 16 residues. Germline V gives CDR1 MNHEY, CDR2 SVGAGI. Trimming cost V 0 bases and J 2 bases, with 11 bases left between them. The CDR3 DNA is TGTGCCAGCAGTTACTCGGGCGAGTTAGCCTACAATGAGCAGTTCTTC. Encoded protein: CASSYSGELAYNEQFF.

The rearrangement links TRBV14 to TRBJ2-7; D call uncertain. Trimming removed 3 bases at V and 5 bases at J, with 8 bases between. Germline-derived CDR1 and CDR2 are SGHDN and FVKESK. The CDR3 sequence is 12 residues long. The CDR3, as DNA: TGTGCCAGCAGCCAGGCCTCGCACGAGCAGTACTTC. This codes for CASSQASHEQYF.

The V gene is TRBV18, the J gene TRBJ1-3; possible D gene TRBD1, 6 bases. This CDR3 is 16 amino acids long. The germline V gene has CDR1 KGHSH and CDR2 LQKENI. Trimming cost V 3 bases and J 0 bases, with 12 bases left between them. The CDR3 sequence: CASSPMGQSSGNTIYF. The CDR3 DNA follows: TGTGCCAGCTCACCCATGGGACAAAGCTCTGGAAACACCATATATTTT.

This clone is a singleton in its sample. The chain has TRBV19 and TRBJ1-5; 9 bases fit TRBD1. Per germline, CDR1 LNHDA and CDR2 SQIVND (reference sequence). This CDR3 has 15 amino acids. V was clipped by 5 bases and J by 3 bases; unmatched bases: 5. This chain's CDR3 is CASSLGQGNNQPQHF. The CDR3 DNA reads as TGTGCCAGTAGTCTAGGACAGGGGAACAATCAGCCCCAGCATTTT. Variable domain in full (rest from reference TRBV19 and TRBJ1-5): DGGITQSPKYLFRKEGQNVTLSCEQNLNHDAMYWYRQDPGQGLRLIYYSQIVNDFQKGDIAEGYSVSREKKESFPLTVTSAQKNPTAFYLCASSLGQGNNQPQHFGDGTRLSIL.

A note on this clone: Other DNA sequences in the sample encode the same CDR3. This chain joins TRBV9 and TRBJ2-3, with D hard to call. V was clipped by 2 bases and J by 3 bases, with 4 bases between them. This CDR3 has 12 residues. Per the germline V gene, CDR1 is SGDLS and CDR2 is YYNGEE. For the CDR3, the DNA is TGTGCCAGCAGCGTCGGTACAGATACGCAGTATTTT. Amino acid sequence: CASSVGTDTQYF.

J is TRBJ2-2 and V is TRBV5-1; TRBD2 matches 11 bases. Germline V gene lookup returns CDR1 SGHRS and CDR2 YFSETQ. This CDR3 has 16 amino acids. J was trimmed by 6 bases and V by 2 bases; bases with no gene match: 6. The CDR3 sequence: CASSFSGRAVPGELFF. CDR3 DNA: TGCGCCAGCAGCTTTAGCGGGAGGGCCGTCCCCGGGGAGCTGTTTTTT. Full variable domain (missing parts from reference TRBV5-1 and TRBJ2-2): KAGVTQTPRYLIKTRGQQVTLSCSPISGHRSVSWYQQTPGQGLQFLFEYFSETQRNKGNFPGRFSGRQFSNSRSEMNVSTLELGDSALYLCASSFSGRAVPGELFFGEGSRLTVL.

The V gene is TRBV11-2, the J gene TRBJ1-3; D remains unclear. In germline, CDR1 is SGHAT, CDR2 FQNNGV. V lost 2 bases and J lost 2, with 4 bases in between. There are 13 residues in the CDR3. The CDR3 DNA follows: TGTGCCAGCAGCTTACGAACTGGAAACACCATATATTTT. Translation: CASSLRTGNTIYF.

V is TRBV7-9 and J is TRBJ2-7; D is uncertain. CDR3 size: 14 residues. CDR1 and CDR2 (germline): SEHNR, FQNEAQ (reference sequence). The V end was cut by 5 bases, the J end by 3 bases, with 14 bases between. CDR3 DNA: TGTGCCAGCAGCCGAGGAAGTAACTACTACGAGCAGTACTTC. Translating gives CASSRGSNYYEQYF. The full variable domain, in which reference TRBV7-9 and TRBJ2-7 provide the parts outside the CDR3, is DTGVSQNPRHKITKRGQNVTFRCDPISEHNRLYWYRQTLGQGPEFLTYFQNEAQLEKSRLLSDRFSAERPKGSFSTLEIQRTEQGDSAMYLCASSRGSNYYEQYFGPGTRLTVT.